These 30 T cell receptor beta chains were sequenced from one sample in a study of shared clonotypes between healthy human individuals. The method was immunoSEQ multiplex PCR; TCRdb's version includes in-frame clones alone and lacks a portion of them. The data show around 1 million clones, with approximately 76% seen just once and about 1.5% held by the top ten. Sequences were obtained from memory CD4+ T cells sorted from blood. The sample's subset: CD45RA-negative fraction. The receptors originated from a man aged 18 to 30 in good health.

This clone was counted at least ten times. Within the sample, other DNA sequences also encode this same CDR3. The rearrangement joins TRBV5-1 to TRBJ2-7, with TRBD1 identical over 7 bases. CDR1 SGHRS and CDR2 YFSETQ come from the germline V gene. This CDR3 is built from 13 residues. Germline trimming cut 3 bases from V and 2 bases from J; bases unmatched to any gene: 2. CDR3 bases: TGCGCCAGCAGCTCGGGACAGACCTACGAGCAGTACTTC. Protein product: CASSSGQTYEQYF.

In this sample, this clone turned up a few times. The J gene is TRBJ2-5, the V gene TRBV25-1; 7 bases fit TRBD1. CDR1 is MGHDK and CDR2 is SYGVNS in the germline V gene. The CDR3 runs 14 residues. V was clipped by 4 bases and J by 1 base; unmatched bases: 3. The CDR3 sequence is CASSARDSQETQYF. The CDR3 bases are TGTGCCAGCAGTGCCCGGGACAGCCAAGAGACCCAGTACTTC.

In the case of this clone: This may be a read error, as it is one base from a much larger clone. CDR3 amino acids: CASSSGQGNIQYF. CDR3 bases: TGTGCCAGCAGCTCGGGACAGGGAAACATTCAGTACTTC. The chain uses TRBV6-6 and TRBJ2-4, with 9 positions matching TRBD1. CDR1 is MNHNY, CDR2 SVGAGI, per germline (reference sequence). This CDR3 is 13 amino acids long. Trimming took 6 bases from V and 6 from J; bases not matched to a gene: 3.

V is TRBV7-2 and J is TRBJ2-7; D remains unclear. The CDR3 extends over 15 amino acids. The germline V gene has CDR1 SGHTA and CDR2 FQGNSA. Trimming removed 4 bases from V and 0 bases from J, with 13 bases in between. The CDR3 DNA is TGTGCCAGCAGCTCGGACGGTTCAAGCTCCTACGAGCAGTACTTC. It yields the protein CASSSDGSSSYEQYF.

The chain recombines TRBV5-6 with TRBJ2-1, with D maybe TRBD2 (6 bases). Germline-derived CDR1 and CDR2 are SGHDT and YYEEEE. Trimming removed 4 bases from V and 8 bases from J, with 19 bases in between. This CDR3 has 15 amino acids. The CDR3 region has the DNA TGTGCCAGCAGCCAGGGACTTTCCCGGCGCGATGAGCAGTTCTTC. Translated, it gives CASSQGLSRRDEQFF.

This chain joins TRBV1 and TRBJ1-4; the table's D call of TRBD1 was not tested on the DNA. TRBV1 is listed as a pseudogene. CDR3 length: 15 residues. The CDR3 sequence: CTSSQDSGTGEKLFF. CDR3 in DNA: TGCACCAGCAGCCAAGATTCCGGGACAGGGGAAAAACTGTTTTTT.

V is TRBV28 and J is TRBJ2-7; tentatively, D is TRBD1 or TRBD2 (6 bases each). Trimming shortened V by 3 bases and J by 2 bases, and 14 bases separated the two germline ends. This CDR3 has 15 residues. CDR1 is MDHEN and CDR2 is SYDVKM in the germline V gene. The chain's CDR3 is CASSLGGGVPYEQYF. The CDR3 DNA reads TGTGCCAGCAGTTTGGGGGGCGGGGTGCCCTACGAGCAGTACTTC.

CDR3 coding DNA: TGCGCCAGCAGTAAGGGACAGGGCGGGCCCTACGAGCAGTACTTC. It specifies CASSKGQGGPYEQYF. The rearrangement uses TRBV4-1 and TRBJ2-7; TRBD1 matches 9 bases. V dropped 6 bases and J dropped 2; count of bases not matched to a gene: 8. This CDR3 is built from 15 residues. Looked up from germline, CDR1 is MGHRA and CDR2 is YSYEKL.

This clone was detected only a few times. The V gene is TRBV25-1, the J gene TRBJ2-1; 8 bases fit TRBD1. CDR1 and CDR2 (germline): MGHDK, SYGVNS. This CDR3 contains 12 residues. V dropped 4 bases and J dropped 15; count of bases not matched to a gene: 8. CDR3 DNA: TGTGCCAGCAGTGCCCCGGACAGGGAAAGGTTCTTC. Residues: CASSAPDRERFF.

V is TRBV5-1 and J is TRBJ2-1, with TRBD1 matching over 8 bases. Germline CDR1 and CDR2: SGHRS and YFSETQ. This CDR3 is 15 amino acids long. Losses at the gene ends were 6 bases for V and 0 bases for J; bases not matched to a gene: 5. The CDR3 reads CASKGQDLSYNEQFF. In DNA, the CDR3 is TGCGCCAGCAAGGGACAGGACCTCTCCTACAATGAGCAGTTCTTC.

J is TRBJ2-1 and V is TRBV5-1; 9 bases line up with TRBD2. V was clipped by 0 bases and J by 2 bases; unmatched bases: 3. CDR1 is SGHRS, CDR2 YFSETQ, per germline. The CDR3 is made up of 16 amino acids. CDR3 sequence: CASSLVAGGPYNEQFF. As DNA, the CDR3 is TGCGCCAGCAGCTTGGTCGCGGGAGGGCCCTACAATGAGCAGTTCTTC.

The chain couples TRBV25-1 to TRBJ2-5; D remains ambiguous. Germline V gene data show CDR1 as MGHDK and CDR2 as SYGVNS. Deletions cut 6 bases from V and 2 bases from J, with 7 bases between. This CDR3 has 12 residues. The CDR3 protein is CASSRGQETQYF. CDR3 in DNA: TGTGCCAGCAGCCGCGGACAAGAGACCCAGTACTTC.

The CDR3: CASSLVGGPSYEQYF. The DNA for the CDR3 is TGTGCCAGCAGCTTAGTAGGGGGGCCCTCTTACGAGCAGTACTTC. The V and J genes are TRBV11-2 and TRBJ2-7; D possibly uses TRBD1 or TRBD2 (6 bases each). Germline V gives CDR1 SGHAT, CDR2 FQNNGV. Trimming took off 1 base at V and 4 bases at J, with 14 bases between the two ends. The CDR3 extends over 15 amino acids.

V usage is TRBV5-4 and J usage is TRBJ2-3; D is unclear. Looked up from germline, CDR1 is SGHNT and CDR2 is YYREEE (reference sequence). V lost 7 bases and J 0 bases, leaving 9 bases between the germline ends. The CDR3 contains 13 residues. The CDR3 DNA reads TGTGCCAGCCGAGCGACTAGCACAGATACGCAGTATTTT. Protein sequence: CASRATSTDTQYF.

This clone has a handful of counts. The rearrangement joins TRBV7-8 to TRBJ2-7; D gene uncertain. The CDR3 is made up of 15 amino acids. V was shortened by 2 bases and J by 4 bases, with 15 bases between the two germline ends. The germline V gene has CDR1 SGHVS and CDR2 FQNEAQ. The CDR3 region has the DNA TGTGCCAGCAGCTTAAGACGCGAGAGCGAGTACGAGCAGTACTTC. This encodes CASSLRRESEYEQYF. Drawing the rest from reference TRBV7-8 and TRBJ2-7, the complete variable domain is GAGVSQSPRYKVAKRGQDVALRCDPISGHVSLFWYQQALGQGPEFLTYFQNEAQLDKSGLPSDRFFAERPEGSVSTLKIQRTQQEDSAVYLCASSLRRESEYEQYFGPGTRLTVT.

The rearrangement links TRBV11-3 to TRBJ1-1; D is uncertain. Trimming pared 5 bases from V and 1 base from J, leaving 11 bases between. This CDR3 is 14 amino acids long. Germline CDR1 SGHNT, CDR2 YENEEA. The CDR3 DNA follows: TGTGCCAGCAGCCTACCTTCAGGGAACACTGAAGCTTTCTTT. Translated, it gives CASSLPSGNTEAFF.

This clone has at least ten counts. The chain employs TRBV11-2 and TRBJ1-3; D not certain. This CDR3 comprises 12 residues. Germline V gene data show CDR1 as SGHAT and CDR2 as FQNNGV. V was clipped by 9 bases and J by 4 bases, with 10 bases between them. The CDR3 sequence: CARTTIGNTIYF. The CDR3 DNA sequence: TGTGCCAGGACGACGATCGGAAACACCATATATTTT.

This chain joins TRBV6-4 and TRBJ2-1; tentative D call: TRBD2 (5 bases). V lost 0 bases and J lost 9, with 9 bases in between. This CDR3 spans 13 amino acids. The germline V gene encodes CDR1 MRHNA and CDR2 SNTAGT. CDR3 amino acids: CASSDSRGSEQFF. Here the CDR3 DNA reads TGTGCCAGCAGTGACTCGAGAGGGTCTGAGCAGTTCTTC.

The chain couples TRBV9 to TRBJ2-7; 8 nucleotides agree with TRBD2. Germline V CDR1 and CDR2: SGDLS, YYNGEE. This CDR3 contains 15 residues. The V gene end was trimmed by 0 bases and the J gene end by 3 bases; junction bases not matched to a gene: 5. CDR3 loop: CASSVGAAGGYEQYF. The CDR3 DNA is TGTGCCAGCAGCGTAGGAGCCGCGGGAGGCTACGAGCAGTACTTC.

CDR3 residues: CASSLQGRSSGNTIYF. In DNA form, the CDR3 reads TGTGCCAGCAGCTTACAAGGCCGAAGTTCTGGAAACACCATATATTTT. The chain recombines TRBV7-8 with TRBJ1-3; D is uncertain. The CDR3 is 16 residues long. Between the trimmed V and J ends, which lost 2 bases and 1 base, there was a span of 12 bases. Germline CDR1 is SGHVS and CDR2 is FQNEAQ.

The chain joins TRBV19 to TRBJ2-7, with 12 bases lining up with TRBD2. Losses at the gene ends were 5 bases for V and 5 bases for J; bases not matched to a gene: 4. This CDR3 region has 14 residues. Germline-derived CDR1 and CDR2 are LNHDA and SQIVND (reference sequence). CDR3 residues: CASSFRTSGNEQYF. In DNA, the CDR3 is TGTGCCAGTAGTTTCCGGACTAGCGGGAACGAGCAGTACTTC.

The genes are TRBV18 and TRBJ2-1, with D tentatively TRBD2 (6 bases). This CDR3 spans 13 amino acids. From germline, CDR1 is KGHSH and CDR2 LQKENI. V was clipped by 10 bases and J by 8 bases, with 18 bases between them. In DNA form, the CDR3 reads TGTGCCACCTCGGGGGAGTTAGCCGATGAGCAGTTCTTC. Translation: CATSGELADEQFF.

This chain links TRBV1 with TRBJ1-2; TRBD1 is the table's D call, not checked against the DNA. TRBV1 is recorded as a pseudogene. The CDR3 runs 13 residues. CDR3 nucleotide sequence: TGCACCAGTCCGGGGACAGGGAACTATGGCTACACCTTC. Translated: CTSPGTGNYGYTF.

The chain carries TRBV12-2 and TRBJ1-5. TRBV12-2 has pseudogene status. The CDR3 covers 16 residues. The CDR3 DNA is TGTGCAAGTCGCTTAGCAGGAAGTAGACTGAATCAGCCCCAGCATTTT. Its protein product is CASRLAGSRLNQPQHF.

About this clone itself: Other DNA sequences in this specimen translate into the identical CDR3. The CDR3 region has the DNA TGTGCCACCAGCAGGGATCAGGTTAACTATGGCTACACCTTC. Translating gives CATSRDQVNYGYTF. This chain uses TRBV15 with TRBJ1-2; no definite D call. The CDR3 extends over 14 amino acids. With 3 bases removed from V and 1 base from J, the gap between germline ends came to 9 bases. The V gene's germline CDR1 is LNHNV and CDR2 YYDKDF (reference sequence).

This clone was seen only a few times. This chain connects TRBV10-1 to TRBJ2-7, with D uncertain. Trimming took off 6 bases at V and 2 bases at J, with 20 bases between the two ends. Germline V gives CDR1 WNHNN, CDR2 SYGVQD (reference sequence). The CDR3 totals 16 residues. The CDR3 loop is CASRTGLASTAYEQYF. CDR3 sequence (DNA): TGCGCCAGCAGGACCGGGTTAGCTTCTACGGCCTACGAGCAGTACTTC.

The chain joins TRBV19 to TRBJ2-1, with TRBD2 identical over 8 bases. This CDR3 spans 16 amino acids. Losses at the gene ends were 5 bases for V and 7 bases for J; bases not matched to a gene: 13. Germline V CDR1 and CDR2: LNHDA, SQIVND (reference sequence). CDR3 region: CASSSTEGLGRNEQFF. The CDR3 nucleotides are TGTGCCAGTAGTTCTACCGAGGGACTAGGGCGGAATGAGCAGTTCTTC.

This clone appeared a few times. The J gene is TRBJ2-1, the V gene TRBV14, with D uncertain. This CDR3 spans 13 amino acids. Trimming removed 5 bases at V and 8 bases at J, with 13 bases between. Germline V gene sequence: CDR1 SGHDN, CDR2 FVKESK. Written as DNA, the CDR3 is TGTGCCAGCAGCTGGGCTCTGACCGATGAGCAGTTCTTC. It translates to CASSWALTDEQFF.

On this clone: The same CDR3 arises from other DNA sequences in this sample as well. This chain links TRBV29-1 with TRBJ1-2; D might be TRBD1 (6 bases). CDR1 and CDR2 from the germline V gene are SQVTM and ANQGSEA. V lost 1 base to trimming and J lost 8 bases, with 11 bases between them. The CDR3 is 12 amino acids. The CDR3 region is CSVEGQGFGYTF. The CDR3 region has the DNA TGCAGCGTTGAAGGTCAGGGGTTCGGCTACACCTTC.

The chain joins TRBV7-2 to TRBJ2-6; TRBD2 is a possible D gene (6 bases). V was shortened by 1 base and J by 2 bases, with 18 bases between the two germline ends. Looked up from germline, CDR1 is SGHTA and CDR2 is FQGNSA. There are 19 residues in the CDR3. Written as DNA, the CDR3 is TGTGCCAGCAGCTTAGACTCGCCGGGAGTTGATCCTGGGGCCAACGTCCTGACTTTC. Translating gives CASSLDSPGVDPGANVLTF.